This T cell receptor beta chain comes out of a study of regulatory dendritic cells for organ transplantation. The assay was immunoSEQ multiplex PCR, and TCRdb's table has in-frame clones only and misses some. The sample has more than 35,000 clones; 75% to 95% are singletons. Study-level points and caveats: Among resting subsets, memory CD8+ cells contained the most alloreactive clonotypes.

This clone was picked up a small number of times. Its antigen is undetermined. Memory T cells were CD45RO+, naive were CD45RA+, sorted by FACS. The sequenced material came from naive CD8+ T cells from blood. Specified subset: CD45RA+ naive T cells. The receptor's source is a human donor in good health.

CDR3 in amino acids: CASSLGGRAEAFF. The CDR3 nucleotides are TGTGCCAGCAGTTTAGGGGGTAGGGCTGAAGCTTTCTTT. The gene calls are TRBV27 and TRBJ1-1; tentatively, D is TRBD1 (5 bases). CDR3 length: 13 residues. V lost 2 bases and J lost 6, with 10 bases in between. Germline V lookup: CDR1 MNHEY, CDR2 SMNVEV (reference sequence).